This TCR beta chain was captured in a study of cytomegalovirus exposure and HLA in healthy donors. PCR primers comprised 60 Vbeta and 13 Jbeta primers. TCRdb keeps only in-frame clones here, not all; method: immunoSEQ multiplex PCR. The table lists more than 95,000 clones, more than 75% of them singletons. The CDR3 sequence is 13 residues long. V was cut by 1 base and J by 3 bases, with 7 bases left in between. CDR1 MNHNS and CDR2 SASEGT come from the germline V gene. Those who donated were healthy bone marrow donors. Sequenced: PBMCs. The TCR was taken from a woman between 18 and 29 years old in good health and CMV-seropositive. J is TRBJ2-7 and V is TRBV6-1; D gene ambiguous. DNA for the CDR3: TGTGCCAGCAGTGAAGGCCGACACTACGAGCAGTACTTC. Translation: CASSEGRHYEQYF.